These T cell receptor beta chains were read from a single sample in a study of T cells in Graves' hyperthyroidism and ophthalmopathy. Via MiXCR, TCRdb re-called the multiplex PCR reads, giving one row per CDR3 protein. The sample lists 530,000 or so distinct CDR3 sequences, roughly 24% occurring once. The sample was blood. The receptors were sampled from a woman aged 30 to 39 with Graves' ophthalmopathy. Both conserved end residues are part of each CDR3.

v_call	j_call	cdr3_aa
TRBV7-2	TRBJ1-2	CASSPLSSVGYTF
TRBV20-1	TRBJ1-5	CSARDSYSNQPQHF
TRBV20-1	TRBJ2-7	CSARAPGPIEQYF
TRBV19	TRBJ1-1	CASSGDRSLEAFF
TRBV4-1	TRBJ1-1	CASSQGVRMNTEAFF
TRBV20-1	TRBJ1-1	CSARHLPDRGPLETEAFF
TRBV10-1	TRBJ2-5	CASSYVRVWPSETQYF
TRBV28	TRBJ2-7	CASSTPGATYEQYF
TRBV3-1	TRBJ1-3	CASSRGLQAGNTIYF
TRBV28	TRBJ1-1	CASGRQLNTEAFF
TRBV12-3/TRBV12-4	TRBJ2-5	CASSPHLPPQETQYF
TRBV6-5	TRBJ1-5	CASSYGRNSNQPQHF
TRBV20-1	TRBJ2-2	CSARTPNRGGGELFF
TRBV6-5	TRBJ2-7	CASSYYDREGEQYF
TRBV7-9	TRBJ1-2	CASSLQSPGGDGYTF
TRBV4-2	TRBJ1-6	CASNQASVRLVFNSPLHF
TRBV7-2	TRBJ1-1	CASRSPEGPEAFF
TRBV7-9	TRBJ1-2	CASSEQTRNYGYTF
TRBV6-5	TRBJ2-7	CASSYQYGYEQYF
TRBV28	TRBJ1-6	CASSLRSDRRSSYNSPLHF
TRBV20-1	TRBJ2-7	CSASTPGLVTLEQYF
TRBV20-1	TRBJ2-7	CSARSTGGREQYF
TRBV10-3	TRBJ2-7	CAISESWAGPSYEQYF
TRBV6-5	TRBJ1-5	CASGKGTGQDQPQHF
TRBV11-2	TRBJ2-5	CASSFTTAQETQYF
TRBV5-1	TRBJ2-7	CASSLLGRVERYEQYF
TRBV14	TRBJ2-7	CASSRNANEQYF
TRBV19	TRBJ1-5	CASTTGVQVLRQPQHF
TRBV19	TRBJ1-5	CASNAGTGGQPQHF
TRBV5-1	TRBJ2-7	CASKQDGSYEQYF
TRBV5-1	TRBJ2-7	CASGTSGNEQYF
TRBV11-2	TRBJ2-6	CASSPRGQGAAGANVLTF
TRBV28	TRBJ1-1	CASSLSLAGGWGEAFF
TRBV20-1	TRBJ2-5	CSARDTRRYEETQYF
TRBV19	TRBJ1-2	CATNRVGGYTF
TRBV6-4	TRBJ2-2	CASSDSEGSTGELFF
TRBV6-1	TRBJ1-5	CASIADASRGPQHF
TRBV29-1	TRBJ2-7	CSVSGGLAASSYEQYF
TRBV18	TRBJ2-7	CASSRGQGDSYEQYF
TRBV6-1	TRBJ1-2	CASSDSGSYGYTF
TRBV6-1	TRBJ1-1	CASSGYRGNTEAFF
TRBV6-1	TRBJ2-5	CASSEVGAQEETQYF
TRBV2	TRBJ2-2	CASSEATSDVMYTGELFF
TRBV12-3/TRBV12-4	TRBJ2-2	CASSPGTGAAGELFF
TRBV28	TRBJ2-7	CASSSPLSGPYEQYF
TRBV12-3/TRBV12-4	TRBJ1-1	CASSSQEMNTEAFF
TRBV12-3/TRBV12-4	TRBJ1-2	CASSPTSGYGYTF
TRBV27	TRBJ2-7	CASSLSMAGGYEQYF
TRBV9	TRBJ2-7	CASSVDVGGTYEQYF
TRBV29-1	TRBJ2-7	CSVAPSGGAVYEQYF
TRBV2	TRBJ1-2	CATKEQGGLYGYTF
TRBV2	TRBJ2-7	CARSGGSSYEQYF
TRBV29-1	TRBJ1-5	CSVGENSNQPQHF
TRBV3-1	TRBJ1-1	CASSQDYRTEAFF
TRBV28	TRBJ1-5	CASSPLSGGSQPQHF
TRBV7-2	TRBJ2-7	CASSRQGQWGEQYF
TRBV28	TRBJ2-5	CASSGSGGGETQYF